Listed here are 2 T cell receptor beta chains from one sample, sequenced in a study of identical twins. A single record per CDR3 protein comes from TCRdb applying MiXCR to the 5' RACE reads. The profile shows a few hundred thousand distinct CDR3 sequences, about 8.1% of them singletons. These data also formed part of another study, on yellow fever vaccine responses in identical twins.

Sequenced sample: memory (CD45RO+) T cells sorted from blood. These receptors originate from a woman between 18 and 29 years old in good health.

The V gene is TRBV20-1, the J gene TRBJ2-1; D is uncertain. Germline V gene lookup returns CDR1 DFQATT and CDR2 SNEGSKA (reference sequence). The CDR3 has 16 amino acids. The germline V and J ends were trimmed by 0 bases and 3 bases, with 15 bases remaining between them. The CDR3 DNA sequence: TGCAGTGCTAGAGAGGAATTAGCTTCTCTCTACAATGAGCAGTTCTTC. As protein: CSAREELASLYNEQFF.

The J gene is TRBJ2-7, the V gene TRBV6-5; weak D call: TRBD1 (6 bases). The CDR3 extends over 15 amino acids. CDR1 is MNHEY and CDR2 is SVGAGI in the germline V gene. V was trimmed by 0 bases and J by 3 bases, leaving 12 bases between them. CDR3 nucleotides: TGTGCCAGCAGTTACTCCGGGACAACGAACTACGAGCAGTACTTC. Protein sequence: CASSYSGTTNYEQYF.